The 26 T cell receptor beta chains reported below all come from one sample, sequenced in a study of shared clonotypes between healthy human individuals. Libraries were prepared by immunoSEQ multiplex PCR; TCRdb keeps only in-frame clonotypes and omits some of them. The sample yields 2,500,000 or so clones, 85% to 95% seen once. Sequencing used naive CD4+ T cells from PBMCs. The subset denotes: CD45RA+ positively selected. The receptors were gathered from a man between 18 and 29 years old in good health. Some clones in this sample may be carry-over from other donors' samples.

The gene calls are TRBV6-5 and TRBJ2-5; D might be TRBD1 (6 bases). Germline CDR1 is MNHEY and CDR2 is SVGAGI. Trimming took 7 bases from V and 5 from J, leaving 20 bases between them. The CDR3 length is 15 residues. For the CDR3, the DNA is TGTGCCAGCAATGGGCTTTCAGGGGCGCGGGAGACCCAGTACTTC. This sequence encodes CASNGLSGARETQYF.

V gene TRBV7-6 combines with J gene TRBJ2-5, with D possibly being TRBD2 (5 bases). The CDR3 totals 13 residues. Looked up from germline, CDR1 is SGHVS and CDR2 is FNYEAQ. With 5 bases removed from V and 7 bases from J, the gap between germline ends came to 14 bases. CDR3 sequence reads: CASSRDPVGTQYF. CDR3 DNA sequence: TGTGCCAGCAGCCGGGATCCGGTGGGGACCCAGTACTTC.

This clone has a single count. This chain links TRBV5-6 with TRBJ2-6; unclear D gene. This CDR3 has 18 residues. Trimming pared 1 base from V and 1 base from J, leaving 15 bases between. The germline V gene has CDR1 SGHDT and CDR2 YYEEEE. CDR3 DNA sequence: TGTGCCAGCAGCTTGATCAGCGCAGGTCGATCTGGGGCCAACGTCCTGACTTTC. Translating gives CASSLISAGRSGANVLTF.

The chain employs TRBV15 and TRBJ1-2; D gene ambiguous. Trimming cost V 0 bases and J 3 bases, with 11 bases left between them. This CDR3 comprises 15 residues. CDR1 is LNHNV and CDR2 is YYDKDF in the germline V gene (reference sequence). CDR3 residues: CATSRDSGRDYGYTF. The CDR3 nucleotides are TGTGCCACCAGCAGAGATTCTGGCCGGGACTATGGCTACACCTTC.

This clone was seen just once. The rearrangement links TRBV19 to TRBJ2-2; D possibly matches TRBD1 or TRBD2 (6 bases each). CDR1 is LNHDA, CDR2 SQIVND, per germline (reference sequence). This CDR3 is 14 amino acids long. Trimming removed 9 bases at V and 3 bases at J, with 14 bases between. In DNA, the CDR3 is TGTGCCAGCCGGTCCGGGGGCCACACCGGGGAGCTGTTTTTT. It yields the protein CASRSGGHTGELFF.

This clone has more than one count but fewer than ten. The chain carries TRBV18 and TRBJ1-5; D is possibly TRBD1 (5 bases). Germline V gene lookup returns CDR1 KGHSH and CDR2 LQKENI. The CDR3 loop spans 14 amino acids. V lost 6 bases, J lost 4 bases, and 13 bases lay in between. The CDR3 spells CASSTGAANQPQHF. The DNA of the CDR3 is TGTGCCAGCTCTACTGGGGCAGCAAATCAGCCCCAGCATTTT.

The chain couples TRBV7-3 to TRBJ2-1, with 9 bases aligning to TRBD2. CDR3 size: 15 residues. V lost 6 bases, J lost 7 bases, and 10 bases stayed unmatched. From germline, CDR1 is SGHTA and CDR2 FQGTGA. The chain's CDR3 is CASSQQPAGGNEQFF. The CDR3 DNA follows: TGTGCCAGCAGTCAACAGCCGGCGGGAGGGAATGAGCAGTTCTTC.

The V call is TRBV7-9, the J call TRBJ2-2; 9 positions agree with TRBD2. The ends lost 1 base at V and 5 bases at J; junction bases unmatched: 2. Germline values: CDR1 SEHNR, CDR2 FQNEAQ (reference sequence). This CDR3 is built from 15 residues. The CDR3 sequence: CASSLGGGATGELFF. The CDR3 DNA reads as TGTGCCAGCAGCTTAGGCGGGGGGGCGACCGGGGAGCTGTTTTTT.

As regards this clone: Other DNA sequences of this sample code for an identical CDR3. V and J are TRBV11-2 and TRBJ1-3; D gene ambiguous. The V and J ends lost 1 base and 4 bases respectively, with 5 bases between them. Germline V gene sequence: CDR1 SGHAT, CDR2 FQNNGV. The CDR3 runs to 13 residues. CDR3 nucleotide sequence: TGTGCCAGCAGCTTAGGCGGGGGAAACACCATATATTTT. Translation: CASSLGGGNTIYF.

The CDR3 loop reads CASSSGLGDEQYF. In DNA form, the CDR3 reads TGCGCCAGCAGCTCGGGTCTCGGGGACGAGCAGTACTTC. The V call is TRBV5-1, the J call TRBJ2-7, with a weak D call TRBD2 (5 bases). The CDR3 totals 13 residues. Germline CDR1 is SGHRS and CDR2 is YFSETQ. V was pared by 3 bases and J by 5 bases, with 12 bases between. Drawing the rest from reference TRBV5-1 and TRBJ2-7, the complete variable domain is KAGVTQTPRYLIKTRGQQVTLSCSPISGHRSVSWYQQTPGQGLQFLFEYFSETQRNKGNFPGRFSGRQFSNSRSEMNVSTLELGDSALYLCASSSGLGDEQYFGPGTRLTVT.

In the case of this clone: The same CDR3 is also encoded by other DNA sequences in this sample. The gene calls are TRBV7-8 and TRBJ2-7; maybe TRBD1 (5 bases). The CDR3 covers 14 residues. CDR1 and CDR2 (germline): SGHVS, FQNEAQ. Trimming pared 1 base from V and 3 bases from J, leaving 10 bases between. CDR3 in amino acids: CASSLVAGYYEQYF. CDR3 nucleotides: TGTGCCAGCAGCTTAGTAGCAGGGTACTACGAGCAGTACTTC.

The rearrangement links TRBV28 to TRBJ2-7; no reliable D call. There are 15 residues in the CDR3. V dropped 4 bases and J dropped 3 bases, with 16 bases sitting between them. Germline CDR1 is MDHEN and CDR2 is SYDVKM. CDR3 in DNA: TGTGCCAGCAGTTCGGTACGTAGTACGGGCTACGAGCAGTACTTC. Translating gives CASSSVRSTGYEQYF.

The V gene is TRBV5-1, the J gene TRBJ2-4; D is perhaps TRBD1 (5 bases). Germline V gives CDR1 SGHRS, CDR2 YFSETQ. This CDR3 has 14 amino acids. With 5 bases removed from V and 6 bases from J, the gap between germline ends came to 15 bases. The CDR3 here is CASRRSGSGNIQYF. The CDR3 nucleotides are TGCGCCAGCAGGAGGTCAGGGTCGGGAAACATTCAGTACTTC. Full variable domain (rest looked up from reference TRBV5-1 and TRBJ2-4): KAGVTQTPRYLIKTRGQQVTLSCSPISGHRSVSWYQQTPGQGLQFLFEYFSETQRNKGNFPGRFSGRQFSNSRSEMNVSTLELGDSALYLCASRRSGSGNIQYFGAGTRLSVL.

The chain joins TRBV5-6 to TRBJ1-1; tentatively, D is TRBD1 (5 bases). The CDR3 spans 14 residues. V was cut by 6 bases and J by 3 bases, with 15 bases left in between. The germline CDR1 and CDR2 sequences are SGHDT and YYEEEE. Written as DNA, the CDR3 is TGTGCCAGCACCCCTCGAGGAGGGGACACTGAAGCTTTCTTT. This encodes CASTPRGGDTEAFF.

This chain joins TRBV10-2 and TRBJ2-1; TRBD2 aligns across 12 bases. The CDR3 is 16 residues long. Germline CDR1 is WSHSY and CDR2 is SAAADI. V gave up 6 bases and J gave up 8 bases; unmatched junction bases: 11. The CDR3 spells CASRYRLAGEWDEQFF. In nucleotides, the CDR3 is TGCGCCAGCAGATACCGACTAGCGGGAGAGTGGGATGAGCAGTTCTTC.

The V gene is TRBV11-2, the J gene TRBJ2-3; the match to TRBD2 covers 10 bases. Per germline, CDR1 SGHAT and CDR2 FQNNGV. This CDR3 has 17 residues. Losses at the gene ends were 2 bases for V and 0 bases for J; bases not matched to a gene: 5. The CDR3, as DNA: TGTGCCAGCAGCTTACGGGGACTAGCGCGAAGCACAGATACGCAGTATTTT. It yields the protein CASSLRGLARSTDTQYF.

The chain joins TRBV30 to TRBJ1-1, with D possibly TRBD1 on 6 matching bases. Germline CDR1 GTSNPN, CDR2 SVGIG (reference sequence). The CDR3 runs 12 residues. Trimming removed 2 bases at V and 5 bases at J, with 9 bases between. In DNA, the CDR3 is TGTGCCTGGAGTACAGGGTGGACTGAAGCTTTCTTT. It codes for CAWSTGWTEAFF.

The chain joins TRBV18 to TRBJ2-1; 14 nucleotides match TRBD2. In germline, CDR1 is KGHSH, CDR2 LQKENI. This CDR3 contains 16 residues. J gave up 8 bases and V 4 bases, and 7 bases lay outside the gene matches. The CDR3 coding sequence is TGTGCCAGCTCACGACTAGCGGGAGGGCCAGGGGATGAGCAGTTCTTC. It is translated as CASSRLAGGPGDEQFF.

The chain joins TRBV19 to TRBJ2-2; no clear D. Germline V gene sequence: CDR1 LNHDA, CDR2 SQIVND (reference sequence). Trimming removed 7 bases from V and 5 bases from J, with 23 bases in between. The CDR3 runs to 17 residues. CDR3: CASTPGLRGSATGELFF. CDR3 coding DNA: TGTGCCAGTACCCCCGGGCTCCGCGGAAGTGCTACCGGGGAGCTGTTTTTT.

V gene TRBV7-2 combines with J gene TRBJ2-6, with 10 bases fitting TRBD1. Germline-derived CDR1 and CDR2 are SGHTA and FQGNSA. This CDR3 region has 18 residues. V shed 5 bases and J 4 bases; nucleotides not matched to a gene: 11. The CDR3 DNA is TGTGCCAGCAGCCCCCCGGGACAGGGGCCCTCCGGGGCCAACGTCCTGACTTTC. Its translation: CASSPPGQGPSGANVLTF.

CDR3: CASAGQGPDTQYF. CDR3 DNA: TGTGCCAGTGCGGGACAGGGCCCAGATACGCAGTATTTT. The chain has TRBV19 and TRBJ2-3, with 9 nucleotides matching TRBD1. The CDR3 extends over 13 amino acids. The V and J ends lost 8 bases and 4 bases, in that order; junction bases with no gene match: 4. CDR1 LNHDA and CDR2 SQIVND come from the germline V gene (reference sequence).

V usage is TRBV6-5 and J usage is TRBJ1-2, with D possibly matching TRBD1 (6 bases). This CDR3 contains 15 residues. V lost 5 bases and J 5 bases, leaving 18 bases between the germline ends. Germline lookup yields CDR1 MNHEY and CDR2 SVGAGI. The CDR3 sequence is CASSTSRQARYGYTF. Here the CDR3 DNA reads TGTGCCAGCAGTACCTCTCGACAGGCGAGATATGGCTACACCTTC.

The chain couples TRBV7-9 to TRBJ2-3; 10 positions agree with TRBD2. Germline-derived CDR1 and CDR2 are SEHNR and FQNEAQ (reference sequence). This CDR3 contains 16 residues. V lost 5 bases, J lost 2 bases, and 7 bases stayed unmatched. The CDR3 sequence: CASSLGTSVITDTQYF. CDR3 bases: TGTGCCAGCAGCCTAGGGACTAGCGTAATCACAGATACGCAGTATTTT.

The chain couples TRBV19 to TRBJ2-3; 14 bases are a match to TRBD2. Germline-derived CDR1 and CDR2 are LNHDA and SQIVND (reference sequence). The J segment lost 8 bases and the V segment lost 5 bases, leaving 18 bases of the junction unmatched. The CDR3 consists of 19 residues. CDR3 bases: TGTGCCAGTAGTGTCAATCCCCCGGGACTAGCGGGAGCACAGGCTACGCAGTATTTT. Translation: CASSVNPPGLAGAQATQYF.

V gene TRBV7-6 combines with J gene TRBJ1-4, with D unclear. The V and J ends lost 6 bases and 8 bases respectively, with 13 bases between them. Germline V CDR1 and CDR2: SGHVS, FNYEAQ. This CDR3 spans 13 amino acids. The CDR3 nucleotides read TGTGCCAGCAGTCGTGTGCAGTACGAAAAACTGTTTTTT. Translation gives CASSRVQYEKLFF.

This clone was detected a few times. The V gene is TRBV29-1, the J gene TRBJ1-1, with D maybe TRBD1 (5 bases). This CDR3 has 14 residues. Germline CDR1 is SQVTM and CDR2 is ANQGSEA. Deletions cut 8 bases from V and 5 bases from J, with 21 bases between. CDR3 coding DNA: TGCAGCATCGACAGTCTCGCGGGTGGGACTGAAGCTTTCTTT. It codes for CSIDSLAGGTEAFF. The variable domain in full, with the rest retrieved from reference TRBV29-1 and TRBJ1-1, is SAVISQKPSRDICQRGTSLTIQCQVDSQVTMMFWYRQQPGQSLTLIATANQGSEATYESGFVIDKFPISRPNLTFSTLTVSNMSPEDSSIYLCSIDSLAGGTEAFFGQGTRLTVV.